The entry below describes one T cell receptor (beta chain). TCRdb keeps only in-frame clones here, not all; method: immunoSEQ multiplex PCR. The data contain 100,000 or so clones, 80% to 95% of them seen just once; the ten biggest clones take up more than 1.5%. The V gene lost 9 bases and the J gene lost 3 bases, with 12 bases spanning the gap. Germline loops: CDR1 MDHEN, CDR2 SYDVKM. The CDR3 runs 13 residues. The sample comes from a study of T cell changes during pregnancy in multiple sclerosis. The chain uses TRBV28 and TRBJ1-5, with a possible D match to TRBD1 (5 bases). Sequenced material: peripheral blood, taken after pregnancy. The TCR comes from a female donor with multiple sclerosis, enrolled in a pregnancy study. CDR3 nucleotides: TGTGCCAGTTCCGACAGTGACAATCAGCCCCAGCATTTT. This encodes CASSDSDNQPQHF.